Shown below are 23 T cell receptor beta chains from a single sample sequenced in a study of T cell repertoires in cytomegalovirus infection. What these receptors recognize is not known. TCRdb analysed the reads with MiXCR anew, one entry per CDR3 protein. The sample contains fewer than 650,000 distinct CDR3 sequences, 40% of which appear only once. This material consisted of cultured PBMCs, taken from culture after CMV antigen stimulation. The receptor source for this set is a human donor in good health (CMV status not recorded). Some clones in this sample may be carry-over from other donors' samples.

This clonotype was counted only a few times. This chain uses TRBV20-1 with TRBJ2-3; no definite D call. The V end lost 6 bases, the J end lost 2 bases, and 15 bases lay between the germline ends. The V gene's germline CDR1 is DFQATT and CDR2 SNEGSKA (reference sequence). This CDR3 has 14 amino acids. CDR3 sequence reads: CSAVDARSTDTQYF. CDR3 in DNA: TGCAGTGCCGTGGACGCGCGGTCCACAGATACGCAGTATTTT.

J is TRBJ2-7 and V is TRBV2; D perhaps matches TRBD2 (6 bases). Trimming pared 3 bases from V and 2 bases from J, leaving 11 bases between. CDR1 is SNHLY and CDR2 is FYNNEI in the germline V gene. CDR3 length: 14 amino acids. CDR3 protein: CASSEQGGTYEQYF. The CDR3 bases are TGTGCCAGCAGTGAGCAGGGAGGTACCTACGAGCAGTACTTC.

The chain has TRBV7-2 and TRBJ1-5, with D perhaps TRBD1 (5 bases). Germline CDR1 is SGHTA and CDR2 is FQGNSA. This CDR3 is 17 amino acids long. V was clipped by 5 bases and J by 0 bases, with 17 bases between them. CDR3 coding DNA: TGTGCCAGCAGCCTCCTTGGGGGGGGAAGTAGCAATCAGCCCCAGCATTTT. It specifies CASSLLGGGSSNQPQHF.

This chain links TRBV6-1 with TRBJ2-5, with a possible D match to TRBD1 (5 bases). Germline-derived CDR1 and CDR2 are MNHNS and SASEGT. The V end was cut by 3 bases, the J end by 4 bases, with 9 bases between. This CDR3 has 13 residues. This CDR3 reads CASSEGQGETQYF. DNA for the CDR3: TGTGCCAGCAGTGAGGGGCAGGGAGAGACCCAGTACTTC.

A few counts support this clonotype. The chain is built from TRBV12-3 or TRBV12-4 and TRBJ1-3; 8 positions agree with TRBD1. Trimming took 7 bases from V and 4 from J; bases not matched to a gene: 6. The CDR3 is made up of 14 amino acids. CDR3 in DNA: TGTGCCAGCACCCAAGACAGGGGAGGAAACACCATATATTTT. Translating it yields CASTQDRGGNTIYF.

The chain joins TRBV7-2 to TRBJ2-3, with TRBD2 matching over 11 bases. V trimming: 2 bases; J trimming: 0 bases; junction bases outside the gene matches: 1. The CDR3 covers 16 residues. Germline loops: CDR1 SGHTA, CDR2 FQGNSA. Here the CDR3 reads CASSLRLAGSTDTQYF. CDR3 sequence (DNA): TGTGCCAGCAGCTTAAGACTAGCGGGGAGCACAGATACGCAGTATTTT.

The rearrangement links TRBV5-4 to TRBJ1-1; D unclear. V dropped 5 bases and J dropped 3 bases, with 11 bases sitting between them. Germline V CDR1 and CDR2: SGHNT, YYREEE (reference sequence). This CDR3 spans 13 amino acids. Written as DNA, the CDR3 is TGTGCCAGCAGTCCGAGCGGGGACACTGAAGCTTTCTTT. This encodes CASSPSGDTEAFF. Full variable domain (rest looked up from reference TRBV5-4 and TRBJ1-1): ETGVTQSPTHLIKTRGQQVTLRCSSQSGHNTVSWYQQALGQGPQFIFQYYREEENGRGNFPPRFSGLQFPNYSSELNVNALELDDSALYLCASSPSGDTEAFFGQGTRLTVV.

In nucleotides, the CDR3 is TGTGCCAGCAGCTCACCATGGCTAGCGGGTTGGGATGAGCAGTTCTTC. It translates to CASSSPWLAGWDEQFF. This rearrangement joins TRBV7-6 to TRBJ2-1; the match to TRBD2 covers 8 bases. CDR1 and CDR2 (germline): SGHVS, FNYEAQ. The V gene end was trimmed by 4 bases and the J gene end by 8 bases; junction bases not matched to a gene: 13. The CDR3 is 16 amino acids.

J is TRBJ2-5 and V is TRBV18; D possibly corresponds to TRBD1 (5 bases). The V end lost 1 base, the J end lost 3 bases, and 12 bases lay between the germline ends. CDR3 length equals 15 residues. The germline V gene encodes CDR1 KGHSH and CDR2 LQKENI. The CDR3 sequence: CASSPRTGGEETQYF. The DNA for the CDR3 is TGTGCCAGCTCACCACGAACAGGCGGTGAAGAGACCCAGTACTTC.

This rearrangement joins TRBV7-2 to TRBJ1-2; no clear D gene. The germline V gene encodes CDR1 SGHTA and CDR2 FQGNSA. The length of the CDR3 is 12 residues. V gave up 10 bases and J gave up 2 bases, with 11 bases separating them. The CDR3 DNA follows: TGTGCCACCCTAGGATTGAACTATGGCTACACCTTC. This sequence encodes CATLGLNYGYTF.

The chain combines TRBV6-6 with TRBJ2-7; 8 bases match TRBD2. The germline gives CDR1 MNHNY, CDR2 SVGAGI (reference sequence). The CDR3 is 15 residues long. Trimming cost V 5 bases and J 0 bases; bases outside gene matches: 6. CDR3 in amino acids: CASSQGGRSSYEQYF. The CDR3 DNA follows: TGTGCCAGCAGTCAGGGCGGGAGGAGCTCCTACGAGCAGTACTTC.

The chain joins TRBV2 to TRBJ2-2, with TRBD2 matching 7 bases. The ends lost 2 bases at V and 5 bases at J; junction bases unmatched: 11. From germline, CDR1 is SNHLY and CDR2 FYNNEI. CDR3 length: 17 residues. In DNA form, the CDR3 reads TGTGCCAGCAGTGAAACCCCGGCAGCCGGGAGGACCGGGGAGCTGTTTTTT. It translates to CASSETPAAGRTGELFF.

The gene calls are TRBV4-3 and TRBJ2-1; 8 nucleotides line up with TRBD1. Germline V gene lookup returns CDR1 LGHNA and CDR2 YSLEER. The J segment lost 7 bases and the V segment lost 1 base, leaving 9 bases of the junction unmatched. CDR3 length: 16 residues. CDR3 bases: TGCGCCAGCAGCCAAGGCGCGGTTGACAGGGGAAATGAGCAGTTCTTC. Its translation is CASSQGAVDRGNEQFF.

This clonotype occurred a few times. V and J are TRBV2 and TRBJ2-1; 10 nucleotides line up with TRBD2. The V segment lost 1 base and the J segment 9 bases; nucleotides outside the gene matches: 9. The CDR3 consists of 16 residues. Germline loops: CDR1 SNHLY, CDR2 FYNNEI. The CDR3 region is CASSEGRLAGASEQFF. For the CDR3, the DNA is TGTGCCAGCAGTGAAGGGCGGCTAGCGGGGGCCTCTGAGCAGTTCTTC.

There are a few counts of this clonotype. The CDR3 is CASSYQSSGANVLTF. In nucleotides, the CDR3 is TGTGCCAGCAGCTACCAGAGCTCTGGGGCCAACGTCCTGACTTTC. This chain links TRBV5-6 with TRBJ2-6; D call uncertain. In germline, CDR1 is SGHDT, CDR2 YYEEEE. The CDR3 has 15 residues. Trimming took off 3 bases at V and 0 bases at J, with 7 bases between the two ends.

This clonotype has more than one count but fewer than ten. The chain couples TRBV2 to TRBJ2-7; 11 bases agree with TRBD2. The junction had 7 bases not matched to a gene; V was cut back by 4 bases and J by 5 bases. The CDR3 is 15 amino acids. Germline-derived CDR1 and CDR2 are SNHLY and FYNNEI. The chain's CDR3 is CASSGLLAGAHEQYF. CDR3 sequence (DNA): TGTGCCAGCAGTGGTCTACTAGCGGGAGCCCACGAGCAGTACTTC. Full variable domain (missing parts from reference TRBV2 and TRBJ2-7): EPEVTQTPSHQVTQMGQEVILRCVPISNHLYFYWYRQILGQKVEFLVSFYNNEISEKSEIFDDQFSVERPDGSNFTLKIRSTKLEDSAMYFCASSGLLAGAHEQYFGPGTRLTVT.

This chain connects TRBV11-1 to TRBJ2-5; TRBD2 aligns across 8 bases. J gave up 5 bases and V 2 bases, and 4 bases lay outside the gene matches. The CDR3 consists of 14 residues. Germline values: CDR1 SGHAT, CDR2 FQDESV (reference sequence). CDR3 amino acids: CASSLWRGEETQYF. CDR3 DNA sequence: TGTGCCAGCAGCTTATGGCGGGGGGAGGAGACCCAGTACTTC.

This clonotype has only a few counts. The rearrangement links TRBV19 to TRBJ2-7; weak D call: TRBD1 (5 bases). Trimming removed 6 bases from V and 0 bases from J, with 18 bases in between. Germline values: CDR1 LNHDA, CDR2 SQIVND (reference sequence). The CDR3 covers 16 residues. The CDR3 bases are TGTGCCAGTAGCCCCTCCGCGGACACCTCCTCCTACGAGCAGTACTTC. Protein sequence: CASSPSADTSSYEQYF.

The chain has TRBV2 and TRBJ2-5; TRBD2 matches 8 bases. The germline V gene has CDR1 SNHLY and CDR2 FYNNEI. The CDR3 has 15 residues. The ends lost 3 bases at V and 2 bases at J; junction bases unmatched: 5. The CDR3 sequence: CASSDSGRSQETQYF. The CDR3 coding sequence is TGTGCCAGCAGTGACAGCGGGAGATCTCAAGAGACCCAGTACTTC. Based on the CDR3 plus reference TRBV2 and TRBJ2-5, the full variable domain is EPEVTQTPSHQVTQMGQEVILRCVPISNHLYFYWYRQILGQKVEFLVSFYNNEISEKSEIFDDQFSVERPDGSNFTLKIRSTKLEDSAMYFCASSDSGRSQETQYFGPGTRLLVL.

This clonotype has just a few counts. J is TRBJ2-7 and V is TRBV28, with a possible D match to TRBD2 (6 bases). This CDR3 is built from 15 residues. The V gene lost 1 base and the J gene lost 5 bases, with 15 bases spanning the gap. Per germline, CDR1 MDHEN and CDR2 SYDVKM. CDR3 sequence reads: CASSLSGVRRNEQYF. In DNA, the CDR3 is TGTGCCAGCAGTTTATCGGGGGTCCGTAGGAACGAGCAGTACTTC.

The rearrangement joins TRBV19 to TRBJ2-2, with a possible D match to TRBD1 (5 bases). Per the germline V gene, CDR1 is LNHDA and CDR2 is SQIVND (reference sequence). The V gene lost 2 bases and the J gene lost 5 bases, with 18 bases spanning the gap. CDR3 length equals 17 residues. As DNA, the CDR3 is TGTGCCAGTAGTATACAGTTCCCAGGGTCCAGGACCGGGGAGCTGTTTTTT. It is translated as CASSIQFPGSRTGELFF.

This chain links TRBV15 with TRBJ2-7; D uncertain. Germline V gene sequence: CDR1 LNHNV, CDR2 YYDKDF (reference sequence). The CDR3 consists of 8 residues. The ends were cut back, 10 bases at V and 9 bases at J, with 7 bases in the middle. In nucleotides, the CDR3 is TGTGCCAACACGGTGCAGTACTTC. Amino acids: CANTVQYF.

CDR3 in DNA: TGTGCCAGCATCCGGACAGGGACTGGGTCACCCCTCCACTTT. Translating it yields CASIRTGTGSPLHF. V and J are TRBV12-3 or TRBV12-4 and TRBJ1-6; 8 bases agree with TRBD1. The CDR3 extends over 14 amino acids. The ends lost 7 bases at V and 10 bases at J; junction bases unmatched: 9.